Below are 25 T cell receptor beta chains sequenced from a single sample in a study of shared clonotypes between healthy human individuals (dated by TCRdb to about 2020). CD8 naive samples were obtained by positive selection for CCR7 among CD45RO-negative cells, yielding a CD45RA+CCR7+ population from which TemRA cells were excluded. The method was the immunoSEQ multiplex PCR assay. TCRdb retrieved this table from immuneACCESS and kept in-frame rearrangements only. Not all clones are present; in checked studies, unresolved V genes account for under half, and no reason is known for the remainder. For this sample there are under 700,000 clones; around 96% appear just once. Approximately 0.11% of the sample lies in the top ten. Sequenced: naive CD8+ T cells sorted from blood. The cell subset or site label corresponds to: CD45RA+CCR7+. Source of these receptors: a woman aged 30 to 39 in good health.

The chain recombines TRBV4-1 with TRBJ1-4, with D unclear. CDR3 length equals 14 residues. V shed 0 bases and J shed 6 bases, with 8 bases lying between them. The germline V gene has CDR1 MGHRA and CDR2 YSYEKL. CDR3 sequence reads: CASSQEGRYEKLFF. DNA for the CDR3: TGCGCCAGCAGCCAAGAAGGGAGGTATGAAAAACTGTTTTTT.

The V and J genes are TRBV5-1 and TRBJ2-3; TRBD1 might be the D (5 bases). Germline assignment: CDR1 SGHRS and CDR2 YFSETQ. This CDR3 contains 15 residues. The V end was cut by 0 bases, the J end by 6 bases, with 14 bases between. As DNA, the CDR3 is TGCGCCAGCAGCTTGGAGGACAAAATTAGGGATACGCAGTATTTT. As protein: CASSLEDKIRDTQYF.

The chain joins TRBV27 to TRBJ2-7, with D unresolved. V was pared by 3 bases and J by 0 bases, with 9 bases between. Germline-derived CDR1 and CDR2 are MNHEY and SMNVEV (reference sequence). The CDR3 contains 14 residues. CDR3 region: CASSFSPASYEQYF. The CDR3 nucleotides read TGTGCCAGCAGTTTCTCCCCAGCCTCCTACGAGCAGTACTTC.

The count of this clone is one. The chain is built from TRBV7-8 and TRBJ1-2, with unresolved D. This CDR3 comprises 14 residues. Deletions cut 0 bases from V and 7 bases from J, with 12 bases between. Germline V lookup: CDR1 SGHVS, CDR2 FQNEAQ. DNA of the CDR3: TGTGCCAGCAGCTTAGCCAAGCTTATGCCTGGCTACACCTTC. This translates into CASSLAKLMPGYTF.

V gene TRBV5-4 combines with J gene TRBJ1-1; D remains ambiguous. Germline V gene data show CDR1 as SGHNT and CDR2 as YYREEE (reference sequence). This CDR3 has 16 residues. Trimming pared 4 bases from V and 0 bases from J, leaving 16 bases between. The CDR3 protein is CASSSDLIRLNTEAFF. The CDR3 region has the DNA TGTGCCAGCAGCAGTGACCTTATCCGGTTGAACACTGAAGCTTTCTTT.

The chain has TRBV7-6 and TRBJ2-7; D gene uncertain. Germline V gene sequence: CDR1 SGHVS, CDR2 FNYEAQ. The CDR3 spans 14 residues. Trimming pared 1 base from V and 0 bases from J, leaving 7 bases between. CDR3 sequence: CASSLVEHSYEQYF. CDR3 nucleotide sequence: TGTGCCAGCAGCTTAGTCGAACACTCCTACGAGCAGTACTTC.

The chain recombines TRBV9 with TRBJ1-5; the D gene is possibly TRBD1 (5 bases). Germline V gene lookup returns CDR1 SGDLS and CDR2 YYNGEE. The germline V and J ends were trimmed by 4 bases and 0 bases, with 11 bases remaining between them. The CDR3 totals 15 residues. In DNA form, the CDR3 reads TGTGCCAGCAGCCCTCAGGGAAATAGCAATCAGCCCCAGCATTTT. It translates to CASSPQGNSNQPQHF.

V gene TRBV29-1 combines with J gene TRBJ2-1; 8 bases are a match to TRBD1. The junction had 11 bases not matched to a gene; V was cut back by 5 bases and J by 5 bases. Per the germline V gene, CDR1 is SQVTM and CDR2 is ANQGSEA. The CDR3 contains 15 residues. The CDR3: CSVLFPTGENNEQFF. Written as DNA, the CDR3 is TGCAGCGTTCTCTTCCCGACAGGGGAGAACAATGAGCAGTTCTTC.

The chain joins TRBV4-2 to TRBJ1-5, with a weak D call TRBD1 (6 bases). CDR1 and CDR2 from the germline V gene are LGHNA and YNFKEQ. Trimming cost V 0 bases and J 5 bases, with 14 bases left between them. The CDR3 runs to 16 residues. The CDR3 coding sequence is TGTGCCAGCAGCCAAGATGCCGGGCACAGGGATCAGCCCCAGCATTTT. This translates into CASSQDAGHRDQPQHF.

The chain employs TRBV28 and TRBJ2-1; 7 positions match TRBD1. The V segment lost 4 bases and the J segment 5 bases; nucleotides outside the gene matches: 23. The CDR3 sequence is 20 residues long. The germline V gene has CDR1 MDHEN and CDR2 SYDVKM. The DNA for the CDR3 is TGTGCCAGCAGTTATTCTAGAGGGGGCGCATTTAGTGGAAAGCACAATGAGCAGTTCTTC. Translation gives CASSYSRGGAFSGKHNEQFF.

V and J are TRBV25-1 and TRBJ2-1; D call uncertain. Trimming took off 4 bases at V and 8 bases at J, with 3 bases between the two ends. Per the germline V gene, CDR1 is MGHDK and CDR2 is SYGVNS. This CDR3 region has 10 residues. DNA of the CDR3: TGTGCCAGCAGTGGATATGAGCAGTTCTTC. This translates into CASSGYEQFF.

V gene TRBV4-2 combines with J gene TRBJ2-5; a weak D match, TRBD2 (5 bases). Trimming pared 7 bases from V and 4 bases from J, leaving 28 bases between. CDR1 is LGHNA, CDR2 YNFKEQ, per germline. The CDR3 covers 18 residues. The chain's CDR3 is CASNRGIQVGGIAETQYF. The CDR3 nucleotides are TGTGCCAGCAACAGAGGGATTCAAGTGGGCGGCATAGCAGAGACCCAGTACTTC.

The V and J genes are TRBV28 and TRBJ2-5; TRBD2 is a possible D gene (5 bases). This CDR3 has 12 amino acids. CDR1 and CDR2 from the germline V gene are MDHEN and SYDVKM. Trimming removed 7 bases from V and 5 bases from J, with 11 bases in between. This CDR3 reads CASTGIGETQYF. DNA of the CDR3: TGTGCCAGCACCGGGATTGGGGAGACCCAGTACTTC.

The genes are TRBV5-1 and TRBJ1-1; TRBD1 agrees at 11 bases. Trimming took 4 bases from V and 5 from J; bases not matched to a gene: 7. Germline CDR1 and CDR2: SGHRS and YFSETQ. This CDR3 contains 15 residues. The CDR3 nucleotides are TGCGCCAGCAGCACCGGACAGGGGGCGAGGACTGAAGCTTTCTTT. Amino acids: CASSTGQGARTEAFF.

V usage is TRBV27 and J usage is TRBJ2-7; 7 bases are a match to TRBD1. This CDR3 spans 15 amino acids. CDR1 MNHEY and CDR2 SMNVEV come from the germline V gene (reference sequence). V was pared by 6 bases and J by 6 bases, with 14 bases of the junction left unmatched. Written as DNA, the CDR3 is TGTGCCAGCAGCTCAGCGACAGGGACGGGCCTCGAGCAGTACTTC. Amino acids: CASSSATGTGLEQYF.

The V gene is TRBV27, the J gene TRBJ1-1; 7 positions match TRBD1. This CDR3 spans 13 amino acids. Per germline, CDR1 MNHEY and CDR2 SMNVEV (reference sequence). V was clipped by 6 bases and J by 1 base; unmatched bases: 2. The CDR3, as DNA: TGTGCCAGCAGGCAGGGGGGGAACACTGAAGCTTTCTTT. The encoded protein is CASRQGGNTEAFF.

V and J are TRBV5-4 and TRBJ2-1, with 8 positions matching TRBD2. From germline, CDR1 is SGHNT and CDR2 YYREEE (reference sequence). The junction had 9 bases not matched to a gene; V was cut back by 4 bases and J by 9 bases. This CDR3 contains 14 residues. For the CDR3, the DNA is TGTGCCAGCAGCCCCGGGACTAGTGAAGCTGAGCAGTTCTTC. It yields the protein CASSPGTSEAEQFF.

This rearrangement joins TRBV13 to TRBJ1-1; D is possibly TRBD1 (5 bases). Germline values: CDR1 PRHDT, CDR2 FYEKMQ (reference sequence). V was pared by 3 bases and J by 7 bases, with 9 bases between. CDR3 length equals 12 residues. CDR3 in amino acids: CASSLGVNEAFF. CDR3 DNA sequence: TGTGCCAGCAGCTTGGGGGTTAATGAAGCTTTCTTT.

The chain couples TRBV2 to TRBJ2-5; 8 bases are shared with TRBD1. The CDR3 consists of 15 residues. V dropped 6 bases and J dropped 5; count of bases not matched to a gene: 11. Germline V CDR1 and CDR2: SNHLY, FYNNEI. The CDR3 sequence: CASRTAQGGTETQYF. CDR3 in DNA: TGTGCCAGCAGGACGGCACAGGGGGGAACGGAGACCCAGTACTTC.

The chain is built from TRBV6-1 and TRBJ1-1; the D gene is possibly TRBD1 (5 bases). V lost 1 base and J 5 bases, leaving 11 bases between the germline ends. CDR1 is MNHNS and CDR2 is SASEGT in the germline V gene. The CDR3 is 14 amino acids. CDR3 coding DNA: TGTGCCAGCAGTGAAGAGAGAAAGGGGACTGAAGCTTTCTTT. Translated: CASSEERKGTEAFF.

The CDR3 here is CASSRTENNEQFF. CDR3 bases: TGTGCCAGCAGCCGCACCGAAAACAATGAGCAGTTCTTC. V gene TRBV27 combines with J gene TRBJ2-1; D gene unclear. The length of the CDR3 is 13 residues. V was trimmed by 6 bases and J by 5 bases, leaving 11 bases between them. Germline lookup yields CDR1 MNHEY and CDR2 SMNVEV (reference sequence).

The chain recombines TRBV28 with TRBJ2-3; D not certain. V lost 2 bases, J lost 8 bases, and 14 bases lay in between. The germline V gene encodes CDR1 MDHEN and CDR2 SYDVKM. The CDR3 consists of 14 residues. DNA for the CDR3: TGTGCCAGCAGTTTACCGACCAAATGGGGTACGCAGTATTTT. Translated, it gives CASSLPTKWGTQYF.

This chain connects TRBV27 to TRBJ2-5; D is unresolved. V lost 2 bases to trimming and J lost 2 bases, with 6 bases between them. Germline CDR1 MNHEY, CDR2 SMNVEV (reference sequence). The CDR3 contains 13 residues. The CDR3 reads CASSLLPQETQYF. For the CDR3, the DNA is TGTGCCAGCAGTTTACTCCCGCAAGAGACCCAGTACTTC.

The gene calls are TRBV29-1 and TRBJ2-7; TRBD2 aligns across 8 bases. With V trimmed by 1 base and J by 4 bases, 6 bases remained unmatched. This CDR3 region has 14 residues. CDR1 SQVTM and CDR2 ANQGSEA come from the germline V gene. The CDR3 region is CSVEGAGGLYEQYF. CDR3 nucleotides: TGCAGCGTTGAAGGTGCGGGAGGCCTTTACGAGCAGTACTTC.

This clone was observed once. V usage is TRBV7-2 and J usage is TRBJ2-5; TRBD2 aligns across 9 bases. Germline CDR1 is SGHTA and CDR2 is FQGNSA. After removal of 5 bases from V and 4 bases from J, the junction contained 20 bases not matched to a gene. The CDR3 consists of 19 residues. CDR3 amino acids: CASSHPAGSAGGPGETQYF. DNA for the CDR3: TGTGCCAGCAGCCACCCCGCGGGGAGTGCGGGAGGGCCAGGAGAGACCCAGTACTTC.